This T cell receptor (beta chain) comes out of a study of cytomegalovirus exposure and HLA in healthy donors. While the first cohort had 600 to 800 subjects, the donors belonged to the separate validation cohort of over a hundred subjects. Points from the study as a whole: For most TCR sequences rarity was the rule, although some public TCRs occurred in many donors. TCR clusters originating in the first cohort tended to co-occur in the 120 validation repertoires, according to a later analysis.

Data came from immunoSEQ multiplex PCR; TCRdb stores just in-frame clones and leaves some out. The table shows 50,000 or so clones, with roughly nine tenths occurring only once. This CDR3 has 13 amino acids. Trimming shortened V by 4 bases and J by 0 bases, and 7 bases separated the two germline ends. The germline CDR1 and CDR2 sequences are LNHDA and SQIVND (reference sequence). On this clone itself: The target antigen is unknown.

Source material: PBMCs. The chain has TRBV19 and TRBJ2-7; D is ambiguous. The source of this sequence is a woman aged 18-35 years in good health and CMV-seropositive. CDR3 residues: CASSTLRSYEQYF. The CDR3 region has the DNA TGTGCCAGTAGTACCCTTCGCTCCTACGAGCAGTACTTC. The full variable domain, rest sourced from reference TRBV19 and TRBJ2-7, is DGGITQSPKYLFRKEGQNVTLSCEQNLNHDAMYWYRQDPGQGLRLIYYSQIVNDFQKGDIAEGYSVSREKKESFPLTVTSAQKNPTAFYLCASSTLRSYEQYFGPGTRLTVT.